This paragraph reports one TCR beta chain. Its specificity is not known. Assay: immunoSEQ multiplex PCR; the TCRdb copy retains only in-frame clones and omits some. The sample holds roughly 330,000 clones, 87% seen once. This entry is derived from a study of cytomegalovirus exposure and HLA in healthy donors. General study findings and limits: Specific recognition of CMV antigens was confirmed in vitro for three chains (all CMV-associated).

The V end was cut by 0 bases, the J end by 2 bases, with 6 bases between. Germline-derived CDR1 and CDR2 are SGHRS and YFSETQ. The CDR3 is made up of 13 amino acids. The sequence was collected from a woman aged 25 to 39 in good health and CMV-seropositive. Sequences were obtained from PBMCs. This rearrangement joins TRBV5-1 to TRBJ2-7; no definite D call. CDR3 DNA: TGCGCCAGCAGCTTGGTTCGGGCCTACGAGCAGTACTTC. Protein product: CASSLVRAYEQYF. Combining the CDR3 with reference TRBV5-1 and TRBJ2-7 gives the whole variable domain KAGVTQTPRYLIKTRGQQVTLSCSPISGHRSVSWYQQTPGQGLQFLFEYFSETQRNKGNFPGRFSGRQFSNSRSEMNVSTLELGDSALYLCASSLVRAYEQYFGPGTRLTVT.